This TCR beta chain was found in a study of blood T cell repertoires in COVID-19. Cohorts were assigned according to the clinical history that participants reported. Only in-frame clones appear in the TCRdb table, and some are missing; sequencing was by immunoSEQ multiplex PCR. Seen here are 300,000 to 400,000 clones, around 89% observed once, and the top ten hold approximately 1%. The specimen was PBMCs or T cells enriched from blood (not recorded which). The clonotype originates from a woman aged 30 to 39 with acute COVID-19.

CDR3 sequence reads: CASSILGGRKAFF. The CDR3 nucleotides are TGTGCCAGTAGTATCCTGGGGGGAAGGAAAGCTTTCTTT. The V call is TRBV19, the J call TRBJ1-1; D is possibly TRBD1 (5 bases). Trimming removed 3 bases from V and 9 bases from J, with 14 bases in between. From germline, CDR1 is LNHDA and CDR2 SQIVND (reference sequence). This CDR3 spans 13 amino acids.